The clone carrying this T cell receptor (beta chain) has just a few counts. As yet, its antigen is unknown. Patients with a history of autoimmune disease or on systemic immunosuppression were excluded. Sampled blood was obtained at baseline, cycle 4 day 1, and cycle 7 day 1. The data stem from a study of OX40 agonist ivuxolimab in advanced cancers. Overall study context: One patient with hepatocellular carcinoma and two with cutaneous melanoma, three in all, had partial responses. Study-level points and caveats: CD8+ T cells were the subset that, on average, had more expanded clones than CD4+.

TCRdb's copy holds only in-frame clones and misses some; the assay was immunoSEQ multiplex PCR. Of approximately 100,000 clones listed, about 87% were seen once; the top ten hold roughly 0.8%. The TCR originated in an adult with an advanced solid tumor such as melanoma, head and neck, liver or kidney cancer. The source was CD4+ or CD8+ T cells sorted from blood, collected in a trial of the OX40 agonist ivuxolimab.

This CDR3 is CSALRELNTEAFF. CDR3 DNA: TGCAGCGCTCTTCGAGAGTTGAACACTGAAGCTTTCTTT. The V and J genes are TRBV29-1 and TRBJ1-1; D unclear. Germline CDR1 SQVTM, CDR2 ANQGSEA. Trimming pared 7 bases from V and 0 bases from J, leaving 12 bases between. This CDR3 is built from 13 residues.